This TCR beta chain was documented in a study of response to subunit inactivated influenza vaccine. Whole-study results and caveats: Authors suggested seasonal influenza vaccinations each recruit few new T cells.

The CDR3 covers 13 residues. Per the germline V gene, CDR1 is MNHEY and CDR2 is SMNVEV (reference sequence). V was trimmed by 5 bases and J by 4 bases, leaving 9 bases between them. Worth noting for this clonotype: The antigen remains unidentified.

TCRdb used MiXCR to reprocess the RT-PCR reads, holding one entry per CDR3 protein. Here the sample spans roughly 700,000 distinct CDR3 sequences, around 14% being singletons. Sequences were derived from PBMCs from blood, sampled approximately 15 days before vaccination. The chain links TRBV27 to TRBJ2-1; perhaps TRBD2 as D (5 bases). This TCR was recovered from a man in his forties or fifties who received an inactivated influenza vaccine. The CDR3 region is CASSPGYYNEQFF. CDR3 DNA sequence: TGTGCCAGCAGTCCGGGGTATTACAATGAGCAGTTCTTC.